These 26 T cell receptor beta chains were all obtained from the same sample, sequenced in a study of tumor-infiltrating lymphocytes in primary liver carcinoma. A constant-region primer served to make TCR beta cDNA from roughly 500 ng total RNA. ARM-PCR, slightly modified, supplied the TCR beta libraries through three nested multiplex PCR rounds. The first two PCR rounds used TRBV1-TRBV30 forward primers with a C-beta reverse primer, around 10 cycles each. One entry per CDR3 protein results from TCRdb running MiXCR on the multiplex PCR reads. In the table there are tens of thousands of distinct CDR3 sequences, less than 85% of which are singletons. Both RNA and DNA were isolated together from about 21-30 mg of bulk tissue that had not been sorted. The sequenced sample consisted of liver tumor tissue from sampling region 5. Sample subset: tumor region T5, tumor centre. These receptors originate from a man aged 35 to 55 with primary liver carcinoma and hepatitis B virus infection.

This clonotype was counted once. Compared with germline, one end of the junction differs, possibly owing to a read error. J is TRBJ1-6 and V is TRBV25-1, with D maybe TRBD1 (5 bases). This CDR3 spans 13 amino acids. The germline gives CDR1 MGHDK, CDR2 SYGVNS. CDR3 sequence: CPSSPSGDSPLHF. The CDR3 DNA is TGTCCCAGCAGTCCCTCGGGGGACTCACCTCTCCACTTT.

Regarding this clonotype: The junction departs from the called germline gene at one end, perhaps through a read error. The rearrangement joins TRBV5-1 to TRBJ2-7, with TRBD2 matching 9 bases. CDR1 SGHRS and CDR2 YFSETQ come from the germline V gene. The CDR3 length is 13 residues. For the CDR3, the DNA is TGCGCCAGGCGGGAGGGGGGCTCCTACGAGCGGTACTTC. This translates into CARREGGSYERYF.

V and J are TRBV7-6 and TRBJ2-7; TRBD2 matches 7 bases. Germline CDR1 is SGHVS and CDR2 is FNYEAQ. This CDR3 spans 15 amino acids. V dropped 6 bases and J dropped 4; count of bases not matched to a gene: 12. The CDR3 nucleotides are TGTGCCAGCAGATTATCCGCGGGAGAGGGTTACGAGCAGTACTTC. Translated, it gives CASRLSAGEGYEQYF.

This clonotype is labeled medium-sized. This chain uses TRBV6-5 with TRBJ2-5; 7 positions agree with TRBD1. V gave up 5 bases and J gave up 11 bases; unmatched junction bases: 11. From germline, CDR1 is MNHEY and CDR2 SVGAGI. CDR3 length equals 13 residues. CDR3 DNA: TGTGCCAGCAGTCTAACTCCGGGACAGCGTCAGTACTTC. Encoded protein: CASSLTPGQRQYF.

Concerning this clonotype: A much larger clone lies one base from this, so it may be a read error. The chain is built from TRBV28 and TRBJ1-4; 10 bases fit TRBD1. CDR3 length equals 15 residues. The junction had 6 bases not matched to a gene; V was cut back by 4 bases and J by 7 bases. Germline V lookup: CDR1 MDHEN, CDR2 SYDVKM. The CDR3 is CASSSPGQGSEKLFF. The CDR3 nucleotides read TGTGCCAGCAGTTCTCCGGGACAGGGGAGTGAAAAACTGTTTTTT.

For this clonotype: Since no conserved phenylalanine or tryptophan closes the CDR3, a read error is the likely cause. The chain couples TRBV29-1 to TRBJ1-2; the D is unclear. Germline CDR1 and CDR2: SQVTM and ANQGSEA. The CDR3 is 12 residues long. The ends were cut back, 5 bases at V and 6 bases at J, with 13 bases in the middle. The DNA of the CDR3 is TGCAGCGTTACCCAGACGGTAGATGGCTACACCTAC. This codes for CSVTQTVDGYTY.

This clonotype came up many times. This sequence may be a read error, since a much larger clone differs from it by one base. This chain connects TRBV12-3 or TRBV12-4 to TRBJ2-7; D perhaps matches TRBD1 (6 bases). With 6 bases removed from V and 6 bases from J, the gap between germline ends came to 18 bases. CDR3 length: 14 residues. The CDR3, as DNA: TGTGCCAGCAGGACAGGACTCACCGCCGGCGAGCAGTACTTC. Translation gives CASRTGLTAGEQYF.

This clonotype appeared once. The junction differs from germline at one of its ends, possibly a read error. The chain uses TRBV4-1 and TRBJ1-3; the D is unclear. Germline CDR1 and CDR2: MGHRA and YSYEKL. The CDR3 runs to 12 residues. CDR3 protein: CASRQAGNTIYF. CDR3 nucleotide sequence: TGCGCCAGCAGGCAAGCTGGAAACACCATATATTTC.

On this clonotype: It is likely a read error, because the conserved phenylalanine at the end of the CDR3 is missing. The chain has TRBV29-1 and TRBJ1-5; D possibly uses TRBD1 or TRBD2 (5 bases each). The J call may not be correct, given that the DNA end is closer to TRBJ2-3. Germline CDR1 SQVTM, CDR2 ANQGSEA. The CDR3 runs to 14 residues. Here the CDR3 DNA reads TGCAGCGTTTCACCCGGGACGGCGGATCAGTCCCAGTATTGT. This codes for CSVSPGTADQSQYC.

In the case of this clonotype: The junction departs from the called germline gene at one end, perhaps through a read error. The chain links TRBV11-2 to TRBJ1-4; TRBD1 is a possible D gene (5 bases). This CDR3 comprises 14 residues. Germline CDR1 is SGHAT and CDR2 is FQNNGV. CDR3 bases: TGTGCCAGCAGCTTCGTGGTTGGGGACGAAAAATTGTTTTTT. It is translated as CASSFVVGDEKLFF.

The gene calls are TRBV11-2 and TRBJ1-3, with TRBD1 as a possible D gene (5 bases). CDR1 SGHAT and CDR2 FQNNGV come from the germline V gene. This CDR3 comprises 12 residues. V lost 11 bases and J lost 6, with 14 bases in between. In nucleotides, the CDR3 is TGTGCCTCAGCCCAGGGAGCAAACACCATATATTTT. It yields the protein CASAQGANTIYF.

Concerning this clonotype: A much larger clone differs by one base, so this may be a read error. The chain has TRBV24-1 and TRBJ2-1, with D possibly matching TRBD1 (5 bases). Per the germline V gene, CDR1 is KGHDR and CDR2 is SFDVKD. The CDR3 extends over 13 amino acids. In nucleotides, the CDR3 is TGTGCCACCAGTGGGGGCTCCTACAATGTGCAGTTCTTC. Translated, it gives CATSGGSYNVQFF.

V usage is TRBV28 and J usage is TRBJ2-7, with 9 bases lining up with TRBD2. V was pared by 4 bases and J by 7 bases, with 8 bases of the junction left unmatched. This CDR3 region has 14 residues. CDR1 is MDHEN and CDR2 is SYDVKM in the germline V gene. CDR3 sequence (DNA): TGTGCCAGCAGTTATTTGAGGCGGGGGGGAGAGCAGTACTTC. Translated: CASSYLRRGGEQYF.

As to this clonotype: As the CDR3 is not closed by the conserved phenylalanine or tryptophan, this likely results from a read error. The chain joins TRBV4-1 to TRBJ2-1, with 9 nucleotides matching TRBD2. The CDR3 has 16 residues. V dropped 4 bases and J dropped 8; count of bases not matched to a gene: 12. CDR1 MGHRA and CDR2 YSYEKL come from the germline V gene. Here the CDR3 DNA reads TGCGCCAGCAGCCCAATGGGAGCGGGAGGCGGGGATGAGCAGTTCTCC. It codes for CASSPMGAGGGDEQFS.

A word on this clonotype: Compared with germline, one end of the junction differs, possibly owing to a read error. As DNA, the CDR3 is TGTGCCAGCAGCTTGGACGGAGCTGGGAGCTCCTACAATGAGGAGCTCTTC. It encodes CASSLDGAGSSYNEELF. The J gene is TRBJ2-1, the V gene TRBV7-8, with D perhaps matching TRBD2 (5 bases). The CDR3 totals 17 residues. CDR1 and CDR2 (germline): SGHVS, FQNEAQ.

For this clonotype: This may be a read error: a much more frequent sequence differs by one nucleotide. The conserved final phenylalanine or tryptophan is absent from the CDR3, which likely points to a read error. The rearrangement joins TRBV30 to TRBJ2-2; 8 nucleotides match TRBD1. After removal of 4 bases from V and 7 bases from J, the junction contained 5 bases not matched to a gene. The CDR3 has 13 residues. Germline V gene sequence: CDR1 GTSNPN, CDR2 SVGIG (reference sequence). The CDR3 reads CAWTSGQGGELFL. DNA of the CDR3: TGTGCCTGGACCTCCGGACAGGGCGGGGAGCTGTTTCTT.

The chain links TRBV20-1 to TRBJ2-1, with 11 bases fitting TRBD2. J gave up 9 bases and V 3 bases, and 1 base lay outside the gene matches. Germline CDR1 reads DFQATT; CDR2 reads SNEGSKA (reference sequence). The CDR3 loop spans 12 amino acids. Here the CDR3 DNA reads TGCAGTGCTAGGACTAGCGGGATTGAGCAGTTCTTC. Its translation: CSARTSGIEQFF.

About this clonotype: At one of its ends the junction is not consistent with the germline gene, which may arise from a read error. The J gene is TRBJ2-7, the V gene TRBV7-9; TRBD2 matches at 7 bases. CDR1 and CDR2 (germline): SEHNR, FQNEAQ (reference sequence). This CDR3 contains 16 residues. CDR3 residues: CASSIGLAASTYEQYF. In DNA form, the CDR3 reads TGTGCCAGCAGCATAGGGCTAGCGGCCTCCACCTACGAACAGTACTTC.

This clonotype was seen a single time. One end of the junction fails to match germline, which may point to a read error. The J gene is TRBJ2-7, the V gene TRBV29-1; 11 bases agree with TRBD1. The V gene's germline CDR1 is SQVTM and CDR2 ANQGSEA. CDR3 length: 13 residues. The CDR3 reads CIVRDRGEYEHYF. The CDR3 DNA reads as TGCATCGTCCGGGACAGGGGGGAGTACGAGCACTACTTC.

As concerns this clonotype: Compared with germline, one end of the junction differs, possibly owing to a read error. CDR3 loop: CASGLALPKGKQYF. The CDR3, as DNA: TGTGCCAGCGGCTTAGCTCTCCCCAAAGGGAAGCAGTACTTC. The chain uses TRBV13 and TRBJ2-7, with no clear D. Germline V CDR1 and CDR2: PRHDT, FYEKMQ (reference sequence). This CDR3 has 14 amino acids.

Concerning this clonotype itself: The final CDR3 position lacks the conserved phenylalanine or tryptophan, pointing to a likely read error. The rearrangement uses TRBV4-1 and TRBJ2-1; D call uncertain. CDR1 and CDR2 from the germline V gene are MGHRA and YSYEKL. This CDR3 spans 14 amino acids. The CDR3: CASSQGVAYNEQFI. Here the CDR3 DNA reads TGCGCCAGCAGTCAAGGAGTAGCCTACAATGAGCAGTTCATC.

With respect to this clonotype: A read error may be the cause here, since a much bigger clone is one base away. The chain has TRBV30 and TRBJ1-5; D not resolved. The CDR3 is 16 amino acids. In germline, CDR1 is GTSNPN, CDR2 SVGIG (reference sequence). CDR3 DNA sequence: TGTGCCTGGAGTGAAGCCGAGTCAGCTAGCTATCAGCCCCAGCATTTT. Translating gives CAWSEAESASYQPQHF.

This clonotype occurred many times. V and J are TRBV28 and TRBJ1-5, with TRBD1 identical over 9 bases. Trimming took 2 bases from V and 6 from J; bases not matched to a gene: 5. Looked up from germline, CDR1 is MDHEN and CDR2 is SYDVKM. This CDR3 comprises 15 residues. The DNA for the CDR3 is TGTGCCAGCAGTTTACGGTACAGGGGGCTTCAGCCCCAGCATTTT. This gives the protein CASSLRYRGLQPQHF.

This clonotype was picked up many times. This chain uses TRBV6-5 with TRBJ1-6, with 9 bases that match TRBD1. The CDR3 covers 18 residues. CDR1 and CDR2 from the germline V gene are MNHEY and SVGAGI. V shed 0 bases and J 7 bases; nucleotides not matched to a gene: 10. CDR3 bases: TGTGCCAGCAGTTACTCGGGGCTACAGGGGGCGAGAAATTCACCCCTCCACTTT. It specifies CASSYSGLQGARNSPLHF.

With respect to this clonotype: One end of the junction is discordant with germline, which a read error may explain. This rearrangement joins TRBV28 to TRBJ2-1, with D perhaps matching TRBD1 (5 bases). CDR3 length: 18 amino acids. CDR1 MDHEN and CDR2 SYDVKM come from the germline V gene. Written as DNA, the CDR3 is TGTGCCAGTAGTCTAGGACAAGGGTGGGGAAGCTCCTTCAATGAGCAGTTCTTC. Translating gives CASSLGQGWGSSFNEQFF.

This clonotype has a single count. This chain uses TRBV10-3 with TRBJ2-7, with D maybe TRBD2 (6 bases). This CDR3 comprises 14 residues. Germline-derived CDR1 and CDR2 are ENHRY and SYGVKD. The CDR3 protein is CVTSTSVGLDAQYF. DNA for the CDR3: TGTGTCACGTCGACTAGTGTGGGCCTGGACGCGCAGTACTTC.